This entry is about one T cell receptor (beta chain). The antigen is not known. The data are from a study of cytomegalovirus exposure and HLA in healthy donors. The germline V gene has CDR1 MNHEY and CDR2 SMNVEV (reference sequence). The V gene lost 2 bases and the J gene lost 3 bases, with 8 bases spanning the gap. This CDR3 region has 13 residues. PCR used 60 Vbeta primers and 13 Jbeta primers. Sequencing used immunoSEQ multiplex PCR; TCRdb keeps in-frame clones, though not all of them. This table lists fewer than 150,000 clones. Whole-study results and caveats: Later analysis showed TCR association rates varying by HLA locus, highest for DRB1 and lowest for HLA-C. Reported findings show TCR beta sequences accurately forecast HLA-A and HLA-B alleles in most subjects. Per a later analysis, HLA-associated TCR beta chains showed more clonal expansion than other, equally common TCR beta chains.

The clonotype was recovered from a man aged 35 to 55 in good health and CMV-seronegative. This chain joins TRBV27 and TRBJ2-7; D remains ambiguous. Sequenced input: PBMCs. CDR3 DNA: TGTGCCAGCAGTTTAGGGCTTTTCTACGAGCAGTACTTC. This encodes CASSLGLFYEQYF.